This T cell receptor beta chain was sequenced during a study of Graves' ophthalmopathy and Graves' hyperthyroidism. General study findings and limits: Most thyroid clonotypes expanded beyond 0.001 frequency were also found in blood. The 13-signature model separated ophthalmopathy from stable hyperthyroidism at 85% to 90% sensitivity and around 81% specificity.

Germline values: CDR1 DFQATT, CDR2 SNEGSKA (reference sequence). This CDR3 region has 13 residues. V shed 3 bases and J shed 7 bases, with 16 bases lying between them. A volume of 10 ml of fresh peripheral blood supplied the PBMCs. This clonotype occurred many times. What it binds is not known. Amplifying from RNA transcripts, the study obtained TCR beta CDR3 regions. The library came from an HTBI-primed first-round RT-PCR and a second-round multiplex PCR. TCRdb re-derived calls from the multiplex PCR reads in MiXCR, one entry per CDR3 protein. There are fewer than 350,000 distinct CDR3 sequences in the sample; around a sixth occur only once, and roughly an eighth lies in the top ten.

The receptor's source is an adult man with Graves' ophthalmopathy. Sequencing used peripheral blood. The rearrangement links TRBV20-1 to TRBJ2-7, with a tentative D call TRBD2 (7 bases). CDR3 loop: CSARTGGDGEQYF. The DNA for the CDR3 is TGCAGTGCTAGGACGGGGGGCGATGGGGAGCAGTACTTC.